This entry is about one T cell receptor beta chain. What it recognizes is unknown. The sample originates from a study of CD8 T cells in ankylosing spondylitis. The study, taken as a whole, reports: Seemingly characteristic of ankylosing spondylitis blood was a TCR beta motif consisting of eight highly homologous variants. Relatively scarce in peripheral blood, disease-linked clones were CD8+. Several of the motif variants were reported before in synovial fluid and blood from reactive arthritis. There was reportedly significant enrichment of clones that were disease-linked in matched ankylosing spondylitis synovial fluid.

With molecular barcodes, quantitative 5'-RACE was used to make the TCR beta libraries. TCRdb used MiXCR to reprocess the 5' RACE reads, holding one entry per CDR3 protein. Of approximately 400,000 distinct CDR3 sequences in the sample, around 26% were seen once. The CDR3 is 13 residues long. In germline, CDR1 is DFQATT, CDR2 SNEGSKA (reference sequence). V was clipped by 4 bases and J by 2 bases, with 11 bases between them. The sequence was collected from a male donor with ankylosing spondylitis. Sequenced input: blood, either unsorted or a sorted T cell fraction (not recorded which). V usage is TRBV20-1 and J usage is TRBJ1-2, with D perhaps matching TRBD1 (6 bases). The CDR3 nucleotides read TGCAGTGCTATACACACAGGGAACTATGGCTACACCTTC. Its protein product is CSAIHTGNYGYTF.